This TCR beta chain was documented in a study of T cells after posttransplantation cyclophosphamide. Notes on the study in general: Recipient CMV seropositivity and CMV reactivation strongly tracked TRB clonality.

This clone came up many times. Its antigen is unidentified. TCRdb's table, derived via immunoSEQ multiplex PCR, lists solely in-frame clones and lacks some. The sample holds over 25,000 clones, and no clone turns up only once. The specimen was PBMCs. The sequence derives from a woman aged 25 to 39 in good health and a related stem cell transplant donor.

CDR3: CASRGQGGDNEQFF. The CDR3 DNA follows: TGTGCCAGCAGGGGGCAGGGTGGGGACAATGAGCAGTTCTTC. The chain uses TRBV2 and TRBJ2-1; D is perhaps TRBD1 (5 bases). This CDR3 contains 14 residues. Per the germline V gene, CDR1 is SNHLY and CDR2 is FYNNEI. Trimming shortened V by 6 bases and J by 5 bases, and 14 bases separated the two germline ends. The complete variable domain, with remaining parts taken from reference TRBV2 and TRBJ2-1, reads EPEVTQTPSHQVTQMGQEVILRCVPISNHLYFYWYRQILGQKVEFLVSFYNNEISEKSEIFDDQFSVERPDGSNFTLKIRSTKLEDSAMYFCASRGQGGDNEQFFGPGTRLTVL.